What follows describes a single T cell receptor (beta chain). CDR1 and CDR2 from the germline V gene are MDHEN and SYDVKM. The CDR3 contains 12 residues. V lost 8 bases to trimming and J lost 4 bases; unmatched junction nucleotides: 3. This specimen comes from a study of blood T cell repertoires in COVID-19. Repertoires were generated with immunoSEQ multiplex PCR, while TCRdb's copy carries only in-frame clones and drops some. The sample contains over 100,000 clones, about four fifths of which appear only once. The sequence was collected from a man between 60 and 70 years old with acute or convalescent COVID-19. Sequenced material: peripheral blood. The V and J genes are TRBV28 and TRBJ2-5; 8 bases line up with TRBD1. DNA of the CDR3: TGTGCCAGCGGACAGGGTGGAGAGACCCAGTACTTC. It is translated as CASGQGGETQYF.